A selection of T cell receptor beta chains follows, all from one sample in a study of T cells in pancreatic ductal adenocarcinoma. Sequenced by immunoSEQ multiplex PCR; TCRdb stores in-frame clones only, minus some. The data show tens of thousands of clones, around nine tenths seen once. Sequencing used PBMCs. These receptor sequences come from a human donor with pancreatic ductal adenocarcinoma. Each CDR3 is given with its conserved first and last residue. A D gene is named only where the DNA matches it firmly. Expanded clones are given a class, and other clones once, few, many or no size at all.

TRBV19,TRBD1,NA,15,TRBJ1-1,TGTGCCTCGGGACAGGGCTTTCGGAAAAACACTGAAGCTTTCTTT,CASGQGFRKNTEAFF
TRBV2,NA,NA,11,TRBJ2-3,TGTGCCAGCGGGGTTTCAGATACGCAGTATTTT,CASGVSDTQYF
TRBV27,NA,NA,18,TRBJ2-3,TGTGCCAGCAGTTTAGGCGTTAAGGCTCGTGCTAGCACAGATACGCAGTATTTT,CASSLGVKARASTDTQYF
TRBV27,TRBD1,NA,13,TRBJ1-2,TGTGCCAGCAGTTTCAGGACAGGGGATGGCTACACCTTC,CASSFRTGDGYTF
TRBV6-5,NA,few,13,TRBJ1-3,TGTGCCAGCAGTTATGGGCCGCGAAACACCATATATTTT,CASSYGPRNTIYF
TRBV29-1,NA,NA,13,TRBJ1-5,TGCAGCGTTGCCTCAGGGAAACATCAGCCCCAGCATTTT,CSVASGKHQPQHF
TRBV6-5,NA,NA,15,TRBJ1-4,TGTGCCAGCAGTTACTCGGGGGCAACTAATGAAAAACTGTTTTTT,CASSYSGATNEKLFF
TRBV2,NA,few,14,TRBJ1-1,TGTGCCAGCAGTGCGGGAGCCCTGAGCACTGAAGCTTTCTTT,CASSAGALSTEAFF
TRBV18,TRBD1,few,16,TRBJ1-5,TGTGCCAGCTCACCCCGACAGGGCTCTAGCAATCAGCCCCAGCATTTT,CASSPRQGSSNQPQHF
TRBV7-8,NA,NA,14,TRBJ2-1,TGTGCCAGCAGTGTGACAGAAACCTACAATGAGCAGTTCTTC,CASSVTETYNEQFF
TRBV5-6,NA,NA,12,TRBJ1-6,TGTGCCAGCAGCTTGGGTCAGGCACCCCTCCACTTT,CASSLGQAPLHF
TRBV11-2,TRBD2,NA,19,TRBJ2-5,TGTGCCAGCAGCTTAGTTCATCCGGGACTAGCGGGAGGAGGGGTGACCCAGTACTTC,CASSLVHPGLAGGGVTQYF
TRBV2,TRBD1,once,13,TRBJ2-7,TGTGCCAGCTCCCGGGACAGCTCCTACGAGCAGTACTTC,CASSRDSSYEQYF
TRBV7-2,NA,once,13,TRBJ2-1,TGTGCCAGCAGCGCGACCCTGTACAATGAGCAGTTCTTC,CASSATLYNEQFF
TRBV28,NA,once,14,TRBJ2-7,TGTGCCAGCAGACCCTCCGGGATGGCCTACGAGCAGTACTTC,CASRPSGMAYEQYF
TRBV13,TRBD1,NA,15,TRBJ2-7,TGTGCCAGCAGCTTAGAAGGGACAGGGTCCTACGAGCAGTACTTC,CASSLEGTGSYEQYF
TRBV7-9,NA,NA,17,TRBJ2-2,TGTGCCAGCAGCCCCGCCGGAGGGGGAACGAACACCGGGGAGCTGTTTTTT,CASSPAGGGTNTGELFF
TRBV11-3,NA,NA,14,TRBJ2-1,TGTGCCAGCAGCCGTAGTCCGGCCTACAATGAGCAGTTCTTC,CASSRSPAYNEQFF
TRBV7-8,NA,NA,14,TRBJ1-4,TGTGCCAGCAGCATGGTTGCAGCTAATGAAAAACTGTTTTTT,CASSMVAANEKLFF
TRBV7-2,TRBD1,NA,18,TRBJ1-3,TGTGCCAGCAGCCAGTCACAGGACAGGATCTTCTCTGGAAACACCATATATTTT,CASSQSQDRIFSGNTIYF
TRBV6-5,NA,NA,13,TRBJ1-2,TGTGCCAGCAGTTACCGGGCCGCTTGGGGCTACACCTTC,CASSYRAAWGYTF
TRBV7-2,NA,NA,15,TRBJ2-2,TGTGCCAGCAGCTTAAGTCAGGGTTTCACCGGGGAGCTGTTTTTT,CASSLSQGFTGELFF
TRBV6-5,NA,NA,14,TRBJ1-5,TGTGCCAGCAGTCGACAGATTAGCAATCAGCCCCAGCATTTT,CASSRQISNQPQHF
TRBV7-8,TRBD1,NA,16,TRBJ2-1,TGTGCCAGCAGCTTAGGTAGGGACAGAGAATACAATGAGCAGTTCTTC,CASSLGRDREYNEQFF
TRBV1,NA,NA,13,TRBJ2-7,TGCACCAGCAGGGTGGAGGGGGCCAACGAGCAGTACTTC,CTSRVEGANEQYF
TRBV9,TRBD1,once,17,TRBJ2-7,TGTGCCAGCAGGGCCGCTACACCGACAGGGAAATCCTACGAGCAGTACTTC,CASRAATPTGKSYEQYF
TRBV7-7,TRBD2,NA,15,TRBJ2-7,TGTGCTAGCAGCTTGGAGGCTAGCGGACTCTACGAGCAGTACTTC,CASSLEASGLYEQYF
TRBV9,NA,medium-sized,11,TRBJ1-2,TGTGCCAGCAGCGTACGGGGGAGCTACACCTTC,CASSVRGSYTF
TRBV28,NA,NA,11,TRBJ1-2,TGTGCCAGCAGGGCACTTGGAGGCTACACCTTC,CASRALGGYTF
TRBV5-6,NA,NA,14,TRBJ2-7,TGTGCCAGCAGCTCAAGTCTGGTGGAATACGAGCAGTACTTC,CASSSSLVEYEQYF
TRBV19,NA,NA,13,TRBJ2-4,TGTGCCAGTAGCCTTTCAGCCAAAAACATTCAGTACTTC,CASSLSAKNIQYF
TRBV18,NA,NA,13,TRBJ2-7,TGTGCCAGCTCACCACAGTCAGGATACGAGCAGTACTTC,CASSPQSGYEQYF
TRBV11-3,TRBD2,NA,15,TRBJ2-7,TGTGCCAGCAGCTTAGGAGCGGGACCCTTCTACGAGCAGTACTTC,CASSLGAGPFYEQYF
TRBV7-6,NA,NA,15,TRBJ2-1,TGTGCCAGCAGCTTATCGGGGGCGGTGAACAATGAGCAGTTCTTC,CASSLSGAVNNEQFF
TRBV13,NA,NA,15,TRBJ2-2,TGTGCCAGCAGCTTAGGATACCAGGTGACCGGGGAGCTGTTTTTT,CASSLGYQVTGELFF
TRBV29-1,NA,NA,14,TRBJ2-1,TGCAGCGTTCACAGGGAAGTTTCGTACAATGAGCAGTTCTTC,CSVHREVSYNEQFF
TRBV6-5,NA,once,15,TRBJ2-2,TGTGCCAGCATCCCCCAACCAGAAAACACCGGGGAGCTGTTTTTT,CASIPQPENTGELFF
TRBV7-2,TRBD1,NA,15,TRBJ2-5,TGTGCCAGCAGCTTACACAGGGGGCGCAGAGAGACCCAGTACTTC,CASSLHRGRRETQYF
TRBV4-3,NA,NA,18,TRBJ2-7,TGCGCCAGCAGCCAAGATCTTAGTATGGTGCAGTGGGCCTACGAGCAGTACTTC,CASSQDLSMVQWAYEQYF
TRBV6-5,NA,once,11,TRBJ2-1,TGTGCCATCCGGCGGGTGGATGAGCAGTTCTTC,CAIRRVDEQFF
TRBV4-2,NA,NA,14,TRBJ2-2,TGTGCCAGCAGCCAAGAATGGGGGACCGGGGAGCTGTTTTTT,CASSQEWGTGELFF
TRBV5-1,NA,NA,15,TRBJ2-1,TGCGCCAGCAGCTTGGGTTTAGCGAGATACAATGAGCAGTTCTTC,CASSLGLARYNEQFF
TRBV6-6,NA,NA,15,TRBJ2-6,TGTGCCAGCAGTGTCGACTTCTCTGGGGCCAACGTCCTGACTTTC,CASSVDFSGANVLTF
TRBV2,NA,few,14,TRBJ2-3,TGTGCCAGCTTAAATAACGGGGCTTCGGATACGCAGTATTTT,CASLNNGASDTQYF
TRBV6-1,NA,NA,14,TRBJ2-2,TGTGCCAGCAATGACTACCCGAACACCGGGGAGCTGTTTTTT,CASNDYPNTGELFF